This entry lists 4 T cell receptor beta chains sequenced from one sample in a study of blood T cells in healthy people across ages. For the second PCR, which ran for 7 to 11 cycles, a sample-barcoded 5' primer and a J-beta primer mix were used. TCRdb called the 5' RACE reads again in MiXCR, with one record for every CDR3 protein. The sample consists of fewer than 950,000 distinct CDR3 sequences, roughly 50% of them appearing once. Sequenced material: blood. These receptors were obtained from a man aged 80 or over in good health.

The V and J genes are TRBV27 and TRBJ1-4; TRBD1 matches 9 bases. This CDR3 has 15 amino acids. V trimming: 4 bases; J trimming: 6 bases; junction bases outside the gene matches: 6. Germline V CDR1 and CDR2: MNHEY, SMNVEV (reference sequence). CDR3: CASSSYRGPDEKLFF. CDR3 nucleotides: TGTGCCAGCAGTTCCTACAGGGGGCCGGATGAAAAACTGTTTTTT.

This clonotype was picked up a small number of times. CDR3 loop: CASSVGLAGDGANVLTF. The CDR3 DNA reads TGTGCCAGCAGCGTAGGGCTAGCGGGAGACGGGGCCAACGTCCTGACTTTC. The rearrangement links TRBV9 to TRBJ2-6; 10 bases are a match to TRBD2. Germline lookup yields CDR1 SGDLS and CDR2 YYNGEE. This CDR3 region has 17 residues. The ends lost 0 bases at V and 4 bases at J; junction bases unmatched: 4.

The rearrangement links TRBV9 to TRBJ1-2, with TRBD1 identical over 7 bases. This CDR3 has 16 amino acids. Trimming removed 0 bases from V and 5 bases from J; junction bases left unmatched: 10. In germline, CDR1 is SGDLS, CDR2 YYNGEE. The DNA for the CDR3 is TGTGCCAGCAGCGTAGGTGGGGGGGACAGTCTATATGGCTACACCTTC. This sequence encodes CASSVGGGDSLYGYTF.

As DNA, the CDR3 is TGTGCCACCAGCGGAAACAGCTACGAGCAGTACTTC. Its translation is CATSGNSYEQYF. The chain links TRBV24-1 to TRBJ2-7; D gene unclear. The V end lost 7 bases, the J end lost 3 bases, and 9 bases lay between the germline ends. The germline gives CDR1 KGHDR, CDR2 SFDVKD. CDR3 length equals 12 residues.